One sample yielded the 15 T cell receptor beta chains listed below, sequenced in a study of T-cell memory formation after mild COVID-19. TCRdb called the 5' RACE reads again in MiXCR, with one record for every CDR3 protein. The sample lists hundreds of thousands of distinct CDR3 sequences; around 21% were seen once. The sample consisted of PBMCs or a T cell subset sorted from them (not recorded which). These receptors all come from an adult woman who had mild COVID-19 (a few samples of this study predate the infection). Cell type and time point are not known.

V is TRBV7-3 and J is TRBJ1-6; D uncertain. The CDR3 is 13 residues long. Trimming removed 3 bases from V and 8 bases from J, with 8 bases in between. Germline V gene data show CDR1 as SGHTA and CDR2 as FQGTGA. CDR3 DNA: TGTGCCAGCAGCTTTACGCTGGATTCACCCCTCCACTTT. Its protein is CASSFTLDSPLHF.

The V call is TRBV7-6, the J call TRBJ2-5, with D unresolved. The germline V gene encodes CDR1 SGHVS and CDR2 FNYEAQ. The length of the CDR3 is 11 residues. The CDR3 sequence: CATGVEETQYF. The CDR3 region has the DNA TGTGCTACGGGCGTAGAAGAGACCCAGTACTTC.

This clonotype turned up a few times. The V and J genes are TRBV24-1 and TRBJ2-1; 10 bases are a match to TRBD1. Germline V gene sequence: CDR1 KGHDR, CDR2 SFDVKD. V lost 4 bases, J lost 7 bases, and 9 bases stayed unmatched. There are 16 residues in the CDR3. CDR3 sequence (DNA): TGTGCCACCAGTGACCTGGGACAGGGGCCCTCTAATGAGCAGTTCTTC. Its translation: CATSDLGQGPSNEQFF.

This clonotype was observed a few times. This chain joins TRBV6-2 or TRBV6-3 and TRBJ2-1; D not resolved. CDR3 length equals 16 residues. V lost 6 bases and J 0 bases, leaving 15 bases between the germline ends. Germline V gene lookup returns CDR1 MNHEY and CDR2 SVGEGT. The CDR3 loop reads CASRVTPTSSYNEQFF. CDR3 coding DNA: TGTGCCAGCAGAGTAACCCCGACCTCCTCCTACAATGAGCAGTTCTTC.

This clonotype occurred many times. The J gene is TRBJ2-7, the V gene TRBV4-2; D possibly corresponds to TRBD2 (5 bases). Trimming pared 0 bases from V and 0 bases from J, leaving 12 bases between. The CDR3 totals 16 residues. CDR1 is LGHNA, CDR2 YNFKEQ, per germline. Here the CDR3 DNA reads TGTGCCAGCAGCCAAGATCTCGGAGCGGTCTCCTACGAGCAGTACTTC. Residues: CASSQDLGAVSYEQYF.

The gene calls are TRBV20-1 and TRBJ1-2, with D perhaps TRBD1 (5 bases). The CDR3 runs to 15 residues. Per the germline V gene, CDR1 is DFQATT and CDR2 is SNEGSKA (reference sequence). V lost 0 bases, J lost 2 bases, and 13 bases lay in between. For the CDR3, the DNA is TGCAGTGCTAGAGATATAGGGCAGGGAAACTATGGCTACACCTTC. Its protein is CSARDIGQGNYGYTF.

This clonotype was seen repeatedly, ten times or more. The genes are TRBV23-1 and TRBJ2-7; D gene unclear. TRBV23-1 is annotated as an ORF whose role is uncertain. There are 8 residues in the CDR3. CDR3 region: CSSYEQYF. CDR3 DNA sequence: TGCTCCTCCTACGAGCAGTACTTC.

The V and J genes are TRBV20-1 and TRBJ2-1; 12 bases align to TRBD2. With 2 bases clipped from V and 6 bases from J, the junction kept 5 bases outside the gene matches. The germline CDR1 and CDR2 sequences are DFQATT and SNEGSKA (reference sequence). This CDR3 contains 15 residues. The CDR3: CSARSGLAGSNEQFF. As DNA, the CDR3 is TGCAGTGCTAGATCCGGACTAGCGGGATCCAATGAGCAGTTCTTC.

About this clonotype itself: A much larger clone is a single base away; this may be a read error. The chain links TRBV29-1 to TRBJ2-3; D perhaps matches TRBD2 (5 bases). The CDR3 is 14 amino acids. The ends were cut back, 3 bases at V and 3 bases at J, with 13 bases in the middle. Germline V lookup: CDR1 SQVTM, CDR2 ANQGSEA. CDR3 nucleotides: TGCAGCGTTGACAAGGCCGGGGTAACAGATACGCAGTATTTT. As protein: CSVDKAGVTDTQYF.

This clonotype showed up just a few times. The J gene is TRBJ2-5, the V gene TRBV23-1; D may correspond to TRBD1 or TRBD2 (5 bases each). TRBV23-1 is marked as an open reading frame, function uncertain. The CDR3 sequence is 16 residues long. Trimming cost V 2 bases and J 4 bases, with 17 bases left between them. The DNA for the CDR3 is TGCGCCAGCAGTCAAAGGTGTCGGGGCCCAGGAGAGACCCAGTACTTC. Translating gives CASSQRCRGPGETQYF.

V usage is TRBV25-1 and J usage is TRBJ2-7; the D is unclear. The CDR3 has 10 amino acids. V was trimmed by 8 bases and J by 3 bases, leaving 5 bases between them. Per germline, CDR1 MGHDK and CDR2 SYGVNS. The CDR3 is CASGLYEQYF. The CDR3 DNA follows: TGTGCCAGCGGCCTCTACGAGCAGTACTTC.

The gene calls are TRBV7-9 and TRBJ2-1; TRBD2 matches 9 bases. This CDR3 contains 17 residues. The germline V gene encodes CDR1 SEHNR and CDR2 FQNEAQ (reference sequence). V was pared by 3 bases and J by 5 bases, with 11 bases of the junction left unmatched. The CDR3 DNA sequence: TGTGCCAGCAGCTTTGGGGCGGGAGGGCTCAGCGACAATGAGCAGTTCTTC. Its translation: CASSFGAGGLSDNEQFF.

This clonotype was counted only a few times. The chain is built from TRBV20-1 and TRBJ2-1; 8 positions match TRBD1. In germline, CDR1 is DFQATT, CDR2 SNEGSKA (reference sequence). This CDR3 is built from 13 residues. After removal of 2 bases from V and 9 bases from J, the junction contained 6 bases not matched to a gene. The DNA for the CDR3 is TGCAGTGCTAGAAGTACCAGGGGGCCTGAGCAGTTCTTC. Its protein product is CSARSTRGPEQFF.

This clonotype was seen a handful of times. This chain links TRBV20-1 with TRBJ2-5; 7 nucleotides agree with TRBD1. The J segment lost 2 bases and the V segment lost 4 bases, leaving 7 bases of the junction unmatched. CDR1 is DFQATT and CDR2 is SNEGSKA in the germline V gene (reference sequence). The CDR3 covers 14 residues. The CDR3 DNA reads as TGCAGTGCTATCGCCCAGACAGGGCAAGAGACCCAGTACTTC. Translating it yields CSAIAQTGQETQYF.

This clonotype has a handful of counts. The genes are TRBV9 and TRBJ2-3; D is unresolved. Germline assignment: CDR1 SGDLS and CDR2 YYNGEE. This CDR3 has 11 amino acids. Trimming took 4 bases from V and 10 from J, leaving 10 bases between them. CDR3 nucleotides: TGTGCCAGCAGCAAAGCCGGTGCGCAGTATTTT. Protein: CASSKAGAQYF.